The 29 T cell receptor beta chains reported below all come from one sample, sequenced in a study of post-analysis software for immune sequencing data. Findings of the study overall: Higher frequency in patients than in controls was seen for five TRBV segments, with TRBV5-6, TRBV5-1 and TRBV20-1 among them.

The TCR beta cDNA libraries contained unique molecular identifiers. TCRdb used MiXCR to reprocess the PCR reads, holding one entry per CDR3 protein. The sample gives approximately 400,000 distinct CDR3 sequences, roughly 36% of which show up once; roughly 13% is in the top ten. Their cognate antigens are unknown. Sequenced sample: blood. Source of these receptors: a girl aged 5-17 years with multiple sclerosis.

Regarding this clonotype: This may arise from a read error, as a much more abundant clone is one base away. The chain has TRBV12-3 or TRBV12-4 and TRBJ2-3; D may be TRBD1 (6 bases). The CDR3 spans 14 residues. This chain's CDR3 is CASSLIQGADAQYF. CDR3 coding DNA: TGTGCCAGCAGTTTAATACAGGGAGCAGATGCGCAGTATTTT.

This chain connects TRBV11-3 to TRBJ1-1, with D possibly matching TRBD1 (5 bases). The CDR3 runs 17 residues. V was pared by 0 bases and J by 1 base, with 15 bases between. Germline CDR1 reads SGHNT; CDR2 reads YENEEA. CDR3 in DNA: TGTGCCAGCAGCTTAGAGGTTGGGACCCGGCCGAACACTGAAGCTTTCTTT. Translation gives CASSLEVGTRPNTEAFF.

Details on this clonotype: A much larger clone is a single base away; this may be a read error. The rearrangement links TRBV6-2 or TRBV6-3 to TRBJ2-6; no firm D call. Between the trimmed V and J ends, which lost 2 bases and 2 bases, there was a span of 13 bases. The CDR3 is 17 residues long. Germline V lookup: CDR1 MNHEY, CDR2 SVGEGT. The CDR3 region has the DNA TGTGCCAGCAGTTACGGGGTCATGGGCCCTGGGGCCAACGTCCTGACTTTC. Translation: CASSYGVMGPGANVLTF.

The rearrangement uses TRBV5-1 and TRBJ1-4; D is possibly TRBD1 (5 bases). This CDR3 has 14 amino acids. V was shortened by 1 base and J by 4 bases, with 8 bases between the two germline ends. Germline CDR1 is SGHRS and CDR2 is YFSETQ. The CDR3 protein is CASSLQGLNEKLFF. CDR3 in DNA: TGCGCCAGCAGCTTGCAGGGCCTTAATGAAAAACTGTTTTTT.

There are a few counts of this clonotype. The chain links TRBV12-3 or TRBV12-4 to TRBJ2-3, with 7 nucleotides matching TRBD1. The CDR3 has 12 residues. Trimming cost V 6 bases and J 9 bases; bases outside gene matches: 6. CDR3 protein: CASSNRGQTQYF. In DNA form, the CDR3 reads TGTGCCAGCAGCAACAGGGGCCAGACGCAGTATTTT.

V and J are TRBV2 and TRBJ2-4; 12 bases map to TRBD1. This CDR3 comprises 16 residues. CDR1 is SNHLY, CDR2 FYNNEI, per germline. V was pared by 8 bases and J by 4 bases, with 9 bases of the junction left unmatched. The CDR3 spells CASRDRGLLSKNIQYF. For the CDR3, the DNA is TGTGCCAGCCGGGACAGGGGGCTATTGAGTAAAAACATTCAGTACTTC.

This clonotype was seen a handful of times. The CDR3 bases are TGTGCCAGCAGCCAGGGGGCTGGGGCCAACGTCCTGACTTTC. Translated, it gives CASSQGAGANVLTF. The rearrangement uses TRBV6-5 and TRBJ2-6; 7 positions match TRBD1. Germline-derived CDR1 and CDR2 are MNHEY and SVGAGI. V trimming: 6 bases; J trimming: 2 bases; junction bases outside the gene matches: 1. The CDR3 covers 14 residues.

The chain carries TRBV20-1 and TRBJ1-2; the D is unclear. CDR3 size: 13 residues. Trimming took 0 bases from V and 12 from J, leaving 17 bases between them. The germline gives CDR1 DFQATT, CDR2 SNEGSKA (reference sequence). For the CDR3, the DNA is TGCAGTGCTAGAGAGTTTAAAGGGTTGGGAAACACCTTC. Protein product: CSAREFKGLGNTF.

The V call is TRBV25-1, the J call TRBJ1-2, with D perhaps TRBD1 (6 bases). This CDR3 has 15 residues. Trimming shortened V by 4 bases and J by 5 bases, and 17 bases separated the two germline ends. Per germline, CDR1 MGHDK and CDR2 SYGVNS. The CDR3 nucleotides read TGTGCCAGCAGTGGCCAAGGGGGGCGAGGGTATGGCTACACCTTC. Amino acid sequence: CASSGQGGRGYGYTF.

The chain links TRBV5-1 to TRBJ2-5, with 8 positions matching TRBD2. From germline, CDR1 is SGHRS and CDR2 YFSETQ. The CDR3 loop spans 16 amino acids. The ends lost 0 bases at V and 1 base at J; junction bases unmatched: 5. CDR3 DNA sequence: TGCGCCAGCAGCTTGGTTCTTGGACTAGCCCAAGAGACCCAGTACTTC. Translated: CASSLVLGLAQETQYF.

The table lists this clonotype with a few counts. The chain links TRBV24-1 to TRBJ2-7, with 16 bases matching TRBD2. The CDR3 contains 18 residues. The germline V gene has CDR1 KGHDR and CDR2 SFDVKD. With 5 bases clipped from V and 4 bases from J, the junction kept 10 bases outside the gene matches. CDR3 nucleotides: TGTGCCACCAGTGGACCAGGGACTAGCGGGGGGGCTGTGTACGAGCAGTACTTC. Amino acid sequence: CATSGPGTSGGAVYEQYF.

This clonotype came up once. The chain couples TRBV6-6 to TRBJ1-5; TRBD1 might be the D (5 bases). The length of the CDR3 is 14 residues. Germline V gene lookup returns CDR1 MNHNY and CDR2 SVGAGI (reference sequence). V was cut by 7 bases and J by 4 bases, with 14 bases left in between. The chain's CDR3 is CASKGAEKNQPQHF. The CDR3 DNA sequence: TGTGCCAGCAAAGGGGCAGAGAAAAATCAGCCCCAGCATTTT.

Written as DNA, the CDR3 is TGTGCCAGCAGCTTGCGGGACAGGGGGCGTGAGGGAGCTTTCTTT. It encodes CASSLRDRGREGAFF. The chain recombines TRBV11-2 with TRBJ1-1; 12 bases are shared with TRBD1. In germline, CDR1 is SGHAT, CDR2 FQNNGV. V shed 3 bases and J 10 bases; nucleotides not matched to a gene: 9. CDR3 length: 15 amino acids. The full variable domain, completed using reference TRBV11-2 and TRBJ1-1, is EAGVAQSPRYKIIEKRQSVAFWCNPISGHATLYWYQQILGQGPKLLIQFQNNGVVDDSQLPKDRFSAERLKGVDSTLKIQPAKLEDSAVYLCASSLRDRGREGAFFGQGTRLTVV.

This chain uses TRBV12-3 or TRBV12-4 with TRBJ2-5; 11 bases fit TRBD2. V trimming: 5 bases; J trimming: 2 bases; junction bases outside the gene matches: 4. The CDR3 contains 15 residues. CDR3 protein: CASSNTSGGQETQYF. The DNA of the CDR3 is TGTGCCAGCAGTAACACTAGCGGGGGACAAGAGACCCAGTACTTC.

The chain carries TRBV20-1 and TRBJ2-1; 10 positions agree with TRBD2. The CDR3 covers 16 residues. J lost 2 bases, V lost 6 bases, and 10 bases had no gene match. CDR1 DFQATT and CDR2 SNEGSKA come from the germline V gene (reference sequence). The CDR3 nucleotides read TGCAGTGCGCCTCCAGCGGGGGGGCGAGCCTACAATGAGCAGTTCTTC. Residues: CSAPPAGGRAYNEQFF.

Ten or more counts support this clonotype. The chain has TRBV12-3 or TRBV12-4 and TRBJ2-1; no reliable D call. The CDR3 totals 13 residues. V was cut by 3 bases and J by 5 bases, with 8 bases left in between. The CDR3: CASSFVGNNEQFF. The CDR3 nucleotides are TGTGCCAGCAGTTTCGTCGGAAACAATGAGCAGTTCTTC.

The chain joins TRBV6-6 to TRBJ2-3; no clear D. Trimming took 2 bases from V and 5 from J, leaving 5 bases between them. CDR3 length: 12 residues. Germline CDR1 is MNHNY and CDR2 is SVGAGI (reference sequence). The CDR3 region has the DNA TGTGCCAGCAGTTACGGGATAGATACGCAGTATTTT. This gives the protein CASSYGIDTQYF.

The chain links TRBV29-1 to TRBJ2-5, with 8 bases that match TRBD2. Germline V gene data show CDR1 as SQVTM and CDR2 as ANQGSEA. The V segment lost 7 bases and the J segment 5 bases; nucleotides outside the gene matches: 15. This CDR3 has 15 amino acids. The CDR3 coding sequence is TGCAGCGCCGGGTTTCGGAGCGGGGGACGTGAGACCCAGTACTTC. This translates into CSAGFRSGGRETQYF.

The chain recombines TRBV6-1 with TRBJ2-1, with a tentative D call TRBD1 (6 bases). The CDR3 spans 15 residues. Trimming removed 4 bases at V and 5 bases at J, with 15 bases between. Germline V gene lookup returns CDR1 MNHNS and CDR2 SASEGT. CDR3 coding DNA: TGTGCCAGCAGTGTACAATTGGGGGCCAACAATGAGCAGTTCTTC. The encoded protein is CASSVQLGANNEQFF.

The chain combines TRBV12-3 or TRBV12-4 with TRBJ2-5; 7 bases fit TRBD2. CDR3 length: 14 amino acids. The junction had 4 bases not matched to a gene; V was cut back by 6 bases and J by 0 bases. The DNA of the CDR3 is TGTGCCAGCAGGGGGGGAGGGCACCAAGAGACCCAGTACTTC. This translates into CASRGGGHQETQYF.

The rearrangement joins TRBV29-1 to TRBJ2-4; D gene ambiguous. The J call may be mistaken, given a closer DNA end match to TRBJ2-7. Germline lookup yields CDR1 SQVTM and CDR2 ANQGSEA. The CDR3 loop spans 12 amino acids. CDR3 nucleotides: TGCAGCGCCCGGAGATCTGGGGACGAGCAGTACTTC. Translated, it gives CSARRSGDEQYF.

Written as DNA, the CDR3 is TGCGCCAGCAGCTTGGCGGCAGGGTTTAACACTGAAGCTTTCTTT. Protein product: CASSLAAGFNTEAFF. The chain links TRBV5-1 to TRBJ1-1; tentative D call: TRBD1 (5 bases). Trimming cost V 0 bases and J 2 bases, with 11 bases left between them. The germline gives CDR1 SGHRS, CDR2 YFSETQ. The CDR3 has 15 residues. Full variable domain (remainder filled in from reference TRBV5-1 and TRBJ1-1): KAGVTQTPRYLIKTRGQQVTLSCSPISGHRSVSWYQQTPGQGLQFLFEYFSETQRNKGNFPGRFSGRQFSNSRSEMNVSTLELGDSALYLCASSLAAGFNTEAFFGQGTRLTVV.

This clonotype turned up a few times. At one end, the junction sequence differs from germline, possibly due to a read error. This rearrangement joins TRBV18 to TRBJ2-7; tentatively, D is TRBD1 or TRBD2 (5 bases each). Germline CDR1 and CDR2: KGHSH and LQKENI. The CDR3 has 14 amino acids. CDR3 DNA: TGTGCCAGCTCACCCGGGACGAAAAACTACGGGCAGTACTTC. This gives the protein CASSPGTKNYGQYF.

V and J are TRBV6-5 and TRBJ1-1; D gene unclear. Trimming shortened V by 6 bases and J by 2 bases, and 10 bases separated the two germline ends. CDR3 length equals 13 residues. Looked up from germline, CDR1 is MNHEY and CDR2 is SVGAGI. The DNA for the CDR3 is TGTGCCAGCAGAAAAACAGAAAACACTGAAGCTTTCTTT. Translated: CASRKTENTEAFF.

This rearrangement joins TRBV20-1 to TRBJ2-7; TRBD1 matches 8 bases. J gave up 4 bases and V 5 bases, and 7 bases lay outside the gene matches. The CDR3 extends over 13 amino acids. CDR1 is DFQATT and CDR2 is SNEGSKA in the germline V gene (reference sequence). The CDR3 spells CSADDRGGYEQYF. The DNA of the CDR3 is TGCAGTGCTGACGACAGGGGCGGGTACGAGCAGTACTTC.

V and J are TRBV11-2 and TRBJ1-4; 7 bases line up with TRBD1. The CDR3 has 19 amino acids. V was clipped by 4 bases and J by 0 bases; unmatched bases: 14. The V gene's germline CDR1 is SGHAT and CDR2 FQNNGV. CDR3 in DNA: TGTGCCAGCAGCTCCATTCGTAACAGGGGCTTCTCAACTAATGAAAAACTGTTTTTT. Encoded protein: CASSSIRNRGFSTNEKLFF. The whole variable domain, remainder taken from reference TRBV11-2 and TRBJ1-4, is EAGVAQSPRYKIIEKRQSVAFWCNPISGHATLYWYQQILGQGPKLLIQFQNNGVVDDSQLPKDRFSAERLKGVDSTLKIQPAKLEDSAVYLCASSSIRNRGFSTNEKLFFGSGTQLSVL.

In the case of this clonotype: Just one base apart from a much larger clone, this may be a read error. Here the CDR3 DNA reads TGCGGTGCTAATCTAGCGGGGGAGGGGACCCAGTACTTC. Translating it yields CGANLAGEGTQYF. The V and J genes are TRBV20-1 and TRBJ2-5; 10 nucleotides line up with TRBD2. The CDR3 contains 13 residues. Germline loops: CDR1 DFQATT, CDR2 SNEGSKA (reference sequence).

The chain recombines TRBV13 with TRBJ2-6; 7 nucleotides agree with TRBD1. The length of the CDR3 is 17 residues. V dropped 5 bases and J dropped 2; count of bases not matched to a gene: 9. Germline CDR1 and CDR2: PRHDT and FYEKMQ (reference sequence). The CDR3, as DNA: TGTGCCAGCAGCCTTGAAACAGGGGTGGCTGGGGCCAACGTCCTGACTTTC. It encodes CASSLETGVAGANVLTF.

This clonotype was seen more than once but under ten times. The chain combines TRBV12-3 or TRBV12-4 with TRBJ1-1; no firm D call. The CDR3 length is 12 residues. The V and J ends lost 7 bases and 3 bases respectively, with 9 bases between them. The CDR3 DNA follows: TGTGCCAGCAACGAAAGGGACACTGAAGCTTTCTTT. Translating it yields CASNERDTEAFF.